Sequencing of this T cell receptor (beta chain) was carried out in a study of cytomegalovirus exposure and HLA in healthy donors. Study-level points and caveats: Researchers reported that a few CMV-associated chains were confirmed in vitro as CMV antigen-specific. Further analysis was carried out later, and it showed several of the most significant clusters appearing linked to common viral pathogens. Later analysis found that TCR beta chains associated with HLA were more clonally expanded than other, equally common chains. Presence/absence analyses rested on an assumption that sequencing depth was roughly uniform across donors.

This clone has a handful of counts. The antigen is undetermined. A junction boundary mismatches the germline segment, possibly from a read error. The germline V gene encodes CDR1 MNHNS and CDR2 SASEGT. CDR3 length: 13 amino acids. The study ran its PCR with 60 Vbeta and 13 Jbeta primers. Repertoires were generated with immunoSEQ multiplex PCR, while TCRdb's copy carries only in-frame clones and drops some. Of 95,000 to 100,000 clones listed, 75% to 80% are singletons. Specimen: PBMCs. The gene calls are TRBV6-1 and TRBJ1-2; 7 bases align to TRBD1. The sequence was collected from a female donor in good health and CMV-seronegative. The CDR3 spells CASRRSRDSGHTF. DNA for the CDR3: TGTGCCAGCAGACGGAGCCGGGACAGTGGCCACACCTTC.